This T cell receptor beta chain was captured by sequencing in a study of blood T cell repertoires in COVID-19. On the study more broadly: Material from acute and convalescent COVID-19 was sourced from the United States, Italy and Spain. T cells, B-cell-depleted T cells, or PBMCs provided the cDNA or gDNA that served as material.

The V and J ends lost 5 bases and 4 bases respectively, with 11 bases between them. Germline V gene data show CDR1 as SGHAT and CDR2 as FQNNGV. This CDR3 has 13 residues. Original handling: Estimation of nucleated cell counts was performed using reference gene primer amplification. Sequenced by immunoSEQ multiplex PCR; TCRdb stores in-frame clones only, minus some. Clone size and the V and J calls come from that table; the DNA yielded D and trimming. Of a few hundred thousand clones listed, more than 75% were seen once; the top ten hold approximately 6.2%. V and J are TRBV11-2 and TRBJ1-2; no firm D call. Input material: peripheral blood. The source of this sequence is a man between 60 and 75 years old who had recovered from COVID-19. The CDR3 reads CASSRRETYGYTF. CDR3 DNA: TGTGCCAGCAGCCGGAGGGAGACCTATGGCTACACCTTC.